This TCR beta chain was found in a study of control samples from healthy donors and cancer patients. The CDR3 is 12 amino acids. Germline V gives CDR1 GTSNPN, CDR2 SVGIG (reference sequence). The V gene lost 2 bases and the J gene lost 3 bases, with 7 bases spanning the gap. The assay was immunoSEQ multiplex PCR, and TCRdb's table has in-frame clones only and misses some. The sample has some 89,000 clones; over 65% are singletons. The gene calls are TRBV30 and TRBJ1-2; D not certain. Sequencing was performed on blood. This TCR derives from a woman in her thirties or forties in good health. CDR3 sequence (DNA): TGTGCCTGGAGTATCGGGGACTATGGCTACACCTTC. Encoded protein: CAWSIGDYGYTF.